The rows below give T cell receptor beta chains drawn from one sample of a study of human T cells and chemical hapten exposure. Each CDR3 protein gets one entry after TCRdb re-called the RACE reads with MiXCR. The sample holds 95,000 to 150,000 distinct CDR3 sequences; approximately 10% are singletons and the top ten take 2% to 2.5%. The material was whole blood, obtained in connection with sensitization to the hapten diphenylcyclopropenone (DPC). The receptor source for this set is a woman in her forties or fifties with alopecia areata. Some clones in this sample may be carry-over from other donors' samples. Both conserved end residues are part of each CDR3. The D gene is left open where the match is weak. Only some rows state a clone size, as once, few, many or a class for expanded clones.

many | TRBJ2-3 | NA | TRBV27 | CASSLDWSVTDTQYF | TGTGCCAGCAGTCTGGATTGGTCTGTCACAGATACGCAGTATTTT
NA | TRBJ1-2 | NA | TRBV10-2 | CASSPRMRGEGYGYTF | TGCGCCAGCAGTCCCCGAATGAGGGGAGAGGGCTATGGCTACACCTTC
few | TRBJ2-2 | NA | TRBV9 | CASSVLGGELFF | TGTGCCAGCAGCGTACTCGGCGGGGAGCTGTTTTTT
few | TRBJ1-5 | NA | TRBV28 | CASTLPDSTAPQHF | TGTGCCAGCACCCTTCCGGACAGTACGGCGCCCCAGCATTTT
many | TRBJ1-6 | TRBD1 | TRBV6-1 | CAGGTGSLSPLHF | TGTGCCGGTGGGACAGGTTCGCTCTCACCCCTCCACTTT
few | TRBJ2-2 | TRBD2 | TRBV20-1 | CSAPLGGTTGELFF | TGCAGTGCCCCCCTGGGGGGGACCACCGGGGAGCTGTTTTTT
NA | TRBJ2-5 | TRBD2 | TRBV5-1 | CASSYLAGGPSETQYF | TGCGCCAGCAGCTACCTAGCGGGGGGGCCTTCGGAGACCCAGTACTTC
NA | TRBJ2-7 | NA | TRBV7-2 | CASSPRTVAYEQYF | TGTGCCAGCAGCCCCCGGACTGTCGCCTACGAGCAGTACTTC
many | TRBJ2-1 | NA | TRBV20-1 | CSARAQRGVNEQFF | TGCAGTGCTAGAGCCCAGCGAGGGGTCAATGAGCAGTTCTTC
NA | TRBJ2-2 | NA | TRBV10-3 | CAISEKREELFF | TGTGCCATCAGTGAGAAGAGGGAGGAGCTGTTTTTT
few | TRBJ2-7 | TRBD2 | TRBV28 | CASRQLAGTYEQYF | TGTGCCAGCAGGCAACTAGCGGGTACCTACGAGCAGTACTTC
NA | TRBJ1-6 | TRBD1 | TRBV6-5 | CASRDGTASPLHF | TGTGCCAGCAGGGACGGGACAGCTTCACCCCTCCACTTT
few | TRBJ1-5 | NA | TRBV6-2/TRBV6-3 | CASKWADSNQPQHF | TGTGCCTCAAAGTGGGCCGATAGCAATCAGCCCCAGCATTTT
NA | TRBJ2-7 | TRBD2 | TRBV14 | CASSLTGLAGEQYF | TGTGCCAGCAGCCTCACGGGACTAGCGGGCGAGCAGTACTTC